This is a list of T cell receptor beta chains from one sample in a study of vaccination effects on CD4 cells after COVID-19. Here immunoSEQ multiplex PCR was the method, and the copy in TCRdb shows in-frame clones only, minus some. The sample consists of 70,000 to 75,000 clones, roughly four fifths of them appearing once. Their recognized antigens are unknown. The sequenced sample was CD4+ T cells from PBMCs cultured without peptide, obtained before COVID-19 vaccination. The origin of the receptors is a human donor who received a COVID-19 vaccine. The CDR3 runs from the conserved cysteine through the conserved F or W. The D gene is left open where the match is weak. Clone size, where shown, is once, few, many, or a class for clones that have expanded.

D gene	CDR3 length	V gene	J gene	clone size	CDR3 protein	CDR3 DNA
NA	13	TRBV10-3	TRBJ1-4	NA	CAISQGSNEKLFF	TGTGCCATTTCACAGGGCTCTAATGAAAAACTGTTTTTT
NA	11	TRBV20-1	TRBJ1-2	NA	CSPWGSYGYTF	TGCAGTCCCTGGGGCAGTTATGGCTACACCTTC
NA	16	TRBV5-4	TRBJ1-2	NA	CASSLAGRSPFYGYTF	TGTGCCAGCAGCTTGGCTGGCAGGAGTCCCTTCTATGGCTACACCTTC
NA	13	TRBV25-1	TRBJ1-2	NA	CASSLTGTYGYTF	TGTGCCAGCAGTCTAACAGGAACTTATGGCTACACCTTC
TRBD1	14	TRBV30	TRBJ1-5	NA	CAWNPGDRNQPQHF	TGTGCCTGGAACCCGGGGGACAGAAATCAGCCCCAGCATTTT
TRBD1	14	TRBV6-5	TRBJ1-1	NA	CASSRSGTATEAFF	TGTGCCAGCAGCCGCTCTGGGACAGCCACTGAAGCTTTCTTT
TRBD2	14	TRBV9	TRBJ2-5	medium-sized	CASSSLSGGETQYF	TGTGCCAGCAGCTCCCTTTCGGGGGGAGAGACCCAGTACTTC
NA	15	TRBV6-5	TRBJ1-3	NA	CASSFRRVAGNTIYF	TGTGCCAGCAGTTTCCGACGGGTGGCTGGAAACACCATATATTTT
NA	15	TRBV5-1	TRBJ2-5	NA	CASSLNGGTEETQYF	TGCGCCAGCAGCTTGAATGGGGGAACGGAGGAGACCCAGTACTTC
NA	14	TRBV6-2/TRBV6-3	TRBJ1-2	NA	CASSVTGTDYGYTF	TGTGCCAGCAGTGTAACCGGGACGGACTATGGCTACACCTTC
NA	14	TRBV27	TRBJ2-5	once	CASRQMGGQETQYF	TGTGCCAGCAGACAAATGGGCGGTCAAGAGACCCAGTACTTC
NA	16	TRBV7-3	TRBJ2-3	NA	CASSSNGLASTDTQYF	TGTGCCAGCAGCTCAAACGGGCTAGCTAGCACAGATACGCAGTATTTT
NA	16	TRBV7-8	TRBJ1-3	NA	CASSFGAPNSGNTIYF	TGTGCCAGCAGCTTCGGGGCTCCGAACTCTGGAAACACCATATATTTT
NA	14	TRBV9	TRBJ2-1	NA	CASSVGSGEYEQFF	TGTGCCAGCAGCGTAGGGTCAGGGGAGTATGAGCAGTTCTTC
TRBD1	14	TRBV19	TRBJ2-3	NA	CASSPGQGSDTQYF	TGTGCCAGTAGTCCAGGACAGGGGTCAGATACGCAGTATTTT
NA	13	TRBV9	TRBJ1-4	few	CASSVSLGEKLFF	TGTGCCAGCAGCGTCTCCCTAGGTGAAAAACTGTTTTTT
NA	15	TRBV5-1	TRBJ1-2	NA	CASSLDPGGGHGYTF	TGCGCCAGCAGCTTGGACCCTGGGGGGGGACATGGCTACACCTTC
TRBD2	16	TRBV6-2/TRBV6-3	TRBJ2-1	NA	CASSDPGTSSYNEQFF	TGTGCCAGCAGCGACCCCGGGACTAGCTCCTACAATGAGCAGTTCTTC
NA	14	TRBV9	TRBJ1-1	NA	CASSPGGVRTEAFF	TGTGCCAGCAGCCCAGGCGGGGTCAGGACTGAAGCTTTCTTT
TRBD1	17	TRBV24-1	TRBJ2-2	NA	CATSDLQRTGSTGELFF	TGTGCCACCAGTGATTTGCAAAGGACAGGTAGTACCGGGGAGCTGTTTTTT
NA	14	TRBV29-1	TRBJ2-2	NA	CSVAWSRNTGELFF	TGCAGCGTTGCCTGGTCCAGGAACACCGGGGAGCTGTTTTTT
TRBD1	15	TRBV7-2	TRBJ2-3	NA	CASSLGQGSTDTQYF	TGTGCCAGCAGCTTAGGACAGGGCTCCACAGATACGCAGTATTTT
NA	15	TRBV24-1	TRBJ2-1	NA	CATSDPGTEGNEQFF	TGTGCCACCAGTGACCCCGGGACGGAGGGTAATGAGCAGTTCTTC
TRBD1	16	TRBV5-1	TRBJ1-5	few	CATKGQATNSNQPQHF	TGCGCCACCAAGGGACAGGCGACGAATAGCAATCAGCCCCAGCATTTT
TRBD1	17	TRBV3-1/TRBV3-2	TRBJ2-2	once	CASSQVFHRGFHGELFF	TGTGCCAGCAGCCAAGTTTTTCACAGGGGGTTTCACGGGGAGCTGTTTTTT
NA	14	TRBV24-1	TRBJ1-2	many	CATSDETDPYGYTF	TGTGCCACCAGTGACGAGACAGACCCCTATGGCTACACCTTC
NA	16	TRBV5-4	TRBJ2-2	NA	CASSLAFGGSTGELFF	TGTGCCAGCAGCTTGGCCTTCGGGGGCAGCACCGGGGAGCTGTTTTTT
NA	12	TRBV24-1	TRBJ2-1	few	CATSDIYNEQFF	TGTGCCACCAGTGACATATACAATGAGCAGTTCTTC
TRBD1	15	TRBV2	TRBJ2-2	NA	CASSLQGLNTGELFF	TGTGCCAGCAGCTTACAGGGGCTCAACACCGGGGAGCTGTTTTTT
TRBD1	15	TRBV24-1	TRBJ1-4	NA	CATSDPSGTGEKLFF	TGTGCCACCAGTGATCCTTCCGGGACAGGAGAAAAACTGTTTTTT
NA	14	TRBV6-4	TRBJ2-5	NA	CASSDRVRQETQYF	TGTGCCAGCAGTGACAGGGTCCGCCAAGAGACCCAGTACTTC
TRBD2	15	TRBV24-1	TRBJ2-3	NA	CATSDLGLATDTQYF	TGTGCCACCAGTGATTTAGGACTAGCTACAGATACGCAGTATTTT
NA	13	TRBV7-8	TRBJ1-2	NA	CASSLAGTFGYTF	TGTGCCAGCAGCTTAGCAGGGACGTTTGGCTACACCTTC
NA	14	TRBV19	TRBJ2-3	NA	CASSIEDHTDTQYF	TGTGCCAGTAGTATTGAGGACCACACAGATACGCAGTATTTT
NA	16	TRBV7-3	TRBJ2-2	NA	CASSLLGPGNTGELFF	TGTGCCAGCAGCCTGCTAGGCCCCGGAAACACCGGGGAGCTGTTTTTT
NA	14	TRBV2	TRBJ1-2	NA	CASSVYKGRDGYTF	TGTGCCAGCAGTGTATATAAGGGTAGGGATGGCTACACCTTC
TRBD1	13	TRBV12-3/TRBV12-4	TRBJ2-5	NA	CASSFGQAETQYF	TGTGCCAGCAGTTTCGGACAGGCTGAGACCCAGTACTTC
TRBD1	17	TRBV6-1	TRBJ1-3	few	CASSAPGTGISGNTIYF	TGTGCCAGCAGTGCCCCCGGGACAGGGATCTCTGGAAACACCATATATTTT
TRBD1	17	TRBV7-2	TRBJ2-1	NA	CASSLGAGTGWNNEQFF	TGTGCCAGCAGCTTAGGGGCTGGGACAGGGTGGAACAATGAGCAGTTCTTC
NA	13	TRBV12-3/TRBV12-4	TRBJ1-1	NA	CASSLSGGPEAFF	TGTGCCAGCAGTTTATCCGGTGGACCTGAAGCTTTCTTT
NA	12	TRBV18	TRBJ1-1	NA	CASSPGLTEAFF	TGTGCCAGCTCACCGGGGCTCACTGAAGCTTTCTTT
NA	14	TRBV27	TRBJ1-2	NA	CASSLKGANYGYTF	TGTGCCAGCAGTTTAAAGGGCGCTAACTATGGCTACACCTTC
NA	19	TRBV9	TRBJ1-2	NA	CASSTTQRTPGRNNYGYTF	TGTGCCAGCAGCACGACTCAAAGGACCCCGGGACGGAACAACTATGGCTACACCTTC
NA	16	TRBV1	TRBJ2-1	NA	CTSSLLSGGADNEQFF	TGCACCAGCAGCCTACTCAGCGGGGGGGCCGACAATGAGCAGTTCTTC